The 8 T cell receptor beta chains presented below share a single source sample, sequenced in a study of blood T cell repertoires in COVID-19. Assay used: immunoSEQ multiplex PCR; TCRdb lists only in-frame clones, some missing. The profile covers roughly 140,000 clones, with roughly three quarters appearing a single time and about 8.7% taken by the ten largest. The specimen sequenced was peripheral blood. The receptors derive from a man aged 50 or older with active or convalescent COVID-19.

The J gene is TRBJ2-2, the V gene TRBV27; 10 positions agree with TRBD1. Germline lookup yields CDR1 MNHEY and CDR2 SMNVEV (reference sequence). The CDR3 contains 16 residues. J lost 5 bases, V lost 5 bases, and 8 bases had no gene match. Here the CDR3 DNA reads TGTGCCAGCAGTCACCTACGGACAGGGGGAACCGGGGAGCTGTTTTTT. This translates into CASSHLRTGGTGELFF.

The chain carries TRBV28 and TRBJ1-4, with 8 nucleotides matching TRBD1. The germline V gene encodes CDR1 MDHEN and CDR2 SYDVKM. The CDR3 sequence is 12 residues long. CDR3 sequence reads: CATGGLGEKLFF. The CDR3 nucleotides are TGTGCTACAGGGGGTTTAGGCGAAAAACTGTTTTTT.

V usage is TRBV3-1 (or the pseudogene TRBV3-2) and J usage is TRBJ2-5, with D perhaps matching TRBD1 (6 bases). The germline gives CDR1 LGHDT, CDR2 YNNKEL (reference sequence). Trimming stripped 2 bases from V and 1 base from J, with 8 bases between. The CDR3 has 14 amino acids. CDR3 sequence reads: CASSQTTGQETQYF. The CDR3 DNA is TGTGCCAGCAGCCAAACGACAGGCCAAGAGACCCAGTACTTC.

V and J are TRBV30 and TRBJ2-3, with 9 bases lining up with TRBD2. V lost 0 bases and J lost 3; bases outside the gene matches: 4. CDR3 size: 15 residues. In germline, CDR1 is GTSNPN, CDR2 SVGIG (reference sequence). CDR3 residues: CAWSVLGLATDTQYF. In DNA, the CDR3 is TGTGCCTGGAGTGTACTGGGACTAGCTACAGATACGCAGTATTTT.

The gene calls are TRBV28 and TRBJ2-5, with 7 bases that match TRBD2. Germline CDR1 reads MDHEN; CDR2 reads SYDVKM. Trimming cost V 5 bases and J 5 bases; bases outside gene matches: 11. CDR3 length: 15 amino acids. In nucleotides, the CDR3 is TGTGCCAGCAGTCCTCAAGAGGGAGGGGTGGAGACCCAGTACTTC. This translates into CASSPQEGGVETQYF.

The chain recombines TRBV20-1 with TRBJ2-7, with D uncertain. The germline CDR1 and CDR2 sequences are DFQATT and SNEGSKA (reference sequence). This CDR3 is built from 13 residues. Trimming took 3 bases from V and 2 from J, leaving 11 bases between them. CDR3 in amino acids: CSASTAGPYEQYF. The CDR3 bases are TGCAGTGCTAGTACGGCAGGCCCCTACGAGCAGTACTTC.

This rearrangement joins TRBV19 to TRBJ2-6, with D possibly being TRBD1 (6 bases). V lost 7 bases and J lost 4, with 14 bases in between. The CDR3 loop spans 15 amino acids. The germline gives CDR1 LNHDA, CDR2 SQIVND (reference sequence). The CDR3 DNA follows: TGTGCCAGTACCCGTACAGGGCACGGGGCCAACGTCCTGACTTTC. This codes for CASTRTGHGANVLTF.

This clone is a singleton in its sample. The chain uses TRBV28 and TRBJ1-1; D uncertain. Germline V gives CDR1 MDHEN, CDR2 SYDVKM. CDR3 length equals 13 residues. Trimming stripped 3 bases from V and 3 bases from J, with 8 bases between. DNA for the CDR3: TGTGCCAGCAGTTTCGCCAGGTACACTGAAGCTTTCTTT. The encoded protein is CASSFARYTEAFF. The whole variable domain, remainder taken from reference TRBV28 and TRBJ1-1, is DVKVTQSSRYLVKRTGEKVFLECVQDMDHENMFWYRQDPGLGLRLIYFSYDVKMKEKGDIPEGYSVSREKKERFSLILESASTNQTSMYLCASSFARYTEAFFGQGTRLTVV.